These T cell receptor beta chains were read from a single sample in a study of blood T cell repertoires in COVID-19. The repertoire was sequenced with immunoSEQ multiplex PCR; TCRdb's copy has only in-frame clones and lacks some. The sample holds 100,000 or so clones; 75% to 95% are singletons and the top ten take around 4%. The sample consisted of peripheral blood. These receptors all come from a man between 18 and 35 years old with acute or convalescent COVID-19. Each CDR3 is given with its conserved first and last residue. The order of the fields is V gene, J gene, clone size, D gene, CDR3 DNA, CDR3 protein. D genes are given only for firm matches. Clone size appears in some rows only: once, few, many, or a class for an expanded clone.

V: TRBV2; J: TRBJ1-1; size: once; D: -; DNA: TGTGCCAGCAGTGAAGGGCGGGGGGCTTGGACTGAAGCTTTCTTT; CDR3: CASSEGRGAWTEAFF
V: TRBV3-1/TRBV3-2; J: TRBJ1-1; size: few; D: -; DNA: TGTGCCAGCAGCCGAACAGGAGCCCCATTAGGAGCTTTCTTT; CDR3: CASSRTGAPLGAFF
V: TRBV11-2; J: TRBJ1-6; size: few; D: -; DNA: TGTGCCAGCAGCTTGGTAGGGGGAAGTCTAATTTGGGATTCACCCCTCCACTTT; CDR3: CASSLVGGSLIWDSPLHF
V: TRBV5-8; J: TRBJ1-2; size: -; D: -; DNA: TGTGCCAGCAGCTTTGCCGTAGAAGTCTACACCTTC; CDR3: CASSFAVEVYTF
V: TRBV19; J: TRBJ2-1; size: -; D: TRBD1; DNA: TGTGCCAGTAGTAGGACCGGGACAGGGTCCCATGAGCAGTTCTTC; CDR3: CASSRTGTGSHEQFF
V: TRBV5-6; J: TRBJ2-1; size: -; D: TRBD1; DNA: TGTGCCAGCAGCTTGGGGGACAGGGGAGGCAATGAGCAGTTCTTC; CDR3: CASSLGDRGGNEQFF
V: TRBV18; J: TRBJ2-5; size: -; D: TRBD1; DNA: TGTGCCAGCTCACCGGGACAGGGGCAAGAGACCCAGTACTTC; CDR3: CASSPGQGQETQYF
V: TRBV9; J: TRBJ1-2; size: once; D: TRBD1; DNA: TGTGCCAGCAGCGCCGGGACAGCTAACTATGGCTACACCTTC; CDR3: CASSAGTANYGYTF
V: TRBV12-3/TRBV12-4; J: TRBJ1-1; size: -; D: TRBD1; DNA: TGTGCCAGCAGTTTCACAGGGGGCACTGAAGCTTTCTTT; CDR3: CASSFTGGTEAFF
V: TRBV7-9; J: TRBJ2-5; size: once; D: TRBD2; DNA: TGTGCCAGCAGCTTATCGGGGCCTAGCGGAGAGACCCAGTACTTC; CDR3: CASSLSGPSGETQYF
V: TRBV6-5; J: TRBJ2-1; size: -; D: TRBD2; DNA: TGTGCCAGCAGCTATCTAGCGGGGGCCAACAATGAGCAGTTCTTC; CDR3: CASSYLAGANNEQFF
V: TRBV20-1; J: TRBJ2-7; size: once; D: TRBD2; DNA: TGCAGTGCTAGTGTCCTAGCGGGAGCCGAGCAGTACTTC; CDR3: CSASVLAGAEQYF
V: TRBV7-8; J: TRBJ1-3; size: -; D: -; DNA: TGTGCCAGCAGAGAACAGGCAGTCTCTGGAAACACCATATATTTT; CDR3: CASREQAVSGNTIYF
V: TRBV19; J: TRBJ2-1; size: -; D: TRBD2; DNA: TGTGCCAGTAGTCCCTCTAAACTAGCGGGAGTGTCGCATGAGCAGTTCTTC; CDR3: CASSPSKLAGVSHEQFF
V: TRBV5-1; J: TRBJ1-2; size: -; D: TRBD1; DNA: TGCGCCAGCAGCTTGATATTGGGACAGAACTATGGCTACACCTTC; CDR3: CASSLILGQNYGYTF
V: TRBV5-5; J: TRBJ1-1; size: once; D: -; DNA: TGTGCCAGCAGCTTGCGGCCGCCCAGGGGCCCGGAGACCGTGAACACTGAAGCTTTCTTT; CDR3: CASSLRPPRGPETVNTEAFF
V: TRBV11-3; J: TRBJ2-1; size: -; D: -; DNA: TGTGCCAGCAGCTTAGATGGGCAGGGCCGGCAGTTCTTC; CDR3: CASSLDGQGRQFF
V: TRBV19; J: TRBJ1-5; size: once; D: -; DNA: TGTGCCAGTAGTATAGAGGGGGGGCTGGGGCAGCCCCAGCATTTT; CDR3: CASSIEGGLGQPQHF
V: TRBV18; J: TRBJ2-5; size: few; D: -; DNA: TGTGCCAGCTCACCGGGACATCAAGAGACCCAGTACTTC; CDR3: CASSPGHQETQYF
V: TRBV10-3; J: TRBJ1-4; size: -; D: TRBD1; DNA: TGTGCCATCAGTGAGTCTCCGGGACAGGGGAAGGTATTTGAAAAACTGTTTTTT; CDR3: CAISESPGQGKVFEKLFF
V: TRBV19; J: TRBJ1-1; size: few; D: -; DNA: TGTGCCAGTAGTATAGGGGAGCCGGACACTGAAGCTTTCTTT; CDR3: CASSIGEPDTEAFF
V: TRBV19; J: TRBJ2-2; size: -; D: TRBD2; DNA: TGTGCCAGTAGTATTCGGGGGGGACCTACCGGGGAGCTGTTTTTT; CDR3: CASSIRGGPTGELFF
V: TRBV10-3; J: TRBJ2-7; size: once; D: -; DNA: TGTGCCATTAAAGATGCCGGTATCCGCTCCTACGAGCAGTACTTC; CDR3: CAIKDAGIRSYEQYF
V: TRBV5-4; J: TRBJ1-2; size: -; D: TRBD1; DNA: TGTGCCAGCAGCTTGGGACAGGGGGGCTACTATGGCTACACCTTC; CDR3: CASSLGQGGYYGYTF
V: TRBV3-1/TRBV3-2; J: TRBJ1-2; size: -; D: -; DNA: TGTGCCAGCAGCCAGCGGGCCTATGGCTACACCTTC; CDR3: CASSQRAYGYTF
V: TRBV4-1; J: TRBJ1-1; size: once; D: TRBD1; DNA: TGCGCCAGCAGCCAAGAAATATCCCCAGGGGGGACTGAAGCTTTCTTT; CDR3: CASSQEISPGGTEAFF
V: TRBV6-1; J: TRBJ2-7; size: -; D: -; DNA: TGTGCCAGCAGTGAAGCGCGGGACTCCTACGAGCAGTACTTC; CDR3: CASSEARDSYEQYF
V: TRBV20-1; J: TRBJ2-2; size: -; D: -; DNA: TGCAGTGCCAGTAACAGGGTAACCGGGGAGCTGTTTTTT; CDR3: CSASNRVTGELFF
V: TRBV28; J: TRBJ1-5; size: -; D: TRBD1; DNA: TGTGCCAGCAGCACGCCAGGGGGCTCGGATCAGCCCCAGCATTTT; CDR3: CASSTPGGSDQPQHF
V: TRBV5-1; J: TRBJ2-3; size: -; D: -; DNA: TGCGCCAGCAGCCTACGCGGGGCTAGCACAGATACGCAGTATTTT; CDR3: CASSLRGASTDTQYF
V: TRBV2; J: TRBJ1-4; size: -; D: -; DNA: TGTGCCAGCCGGACAGACTCAACTAATGAAAAACTGTTTTTT; CDR3: CASRTDSTNEKLFF